The present entry profiles one T cell receptor (beta chain) with its context. The clone's antigen remains unknown. Base qualities were left out, and no much larger clone turns up one base away. The sample is drawn from a study of beta chain features in type 1 diabetes (dated by TCRdb to the late 2010s). With regard to the full study: Mean age, gender distribution, total cell number and subset yield did not differ between patients and healthy donors. Naive and central memory subsets were obtained from all 30 or so donors, but regulatory and stem cell-like memory subsets were isolated from only 8 patients and roughly eight healthy donors. The study compared the TCRB repertoires of sorted circulating CD4+ T cell subsets in recently diagnosed type 1 diabetes patients with those in matched healthy donors. A total of 107,917,701 sorted cells were examined across all samples, and the number of cells per subset was strongly correlated with RNA yield. The research as a whole found: At VDJ recombination sites, type 1 diabetes patients had fewer insertions and more deleted nucleotides, which implies abnormalities in thymic rearrangement. Because the HLA sub-analyses included only small numbers of individuals, any influence of HLA type on TCRB rearrangement was left unresolved. Because cDNA rather than genomic DNA was sequenced, highly expressing activated cells could have been over-represented, although no difference in activation and CD3 levels was found between groups. Shorter templates might have been favored by PCR, but patient and control samples were amplified and corrected together, so both groups would have been affected equally by any skew. Naive, central memory and regulatory TCRB repertoires appeared more similar among patients than among healthy donors. Type 1 diabetes patients showed a moderate but significant shortening of TCRB CDR3 length in all four CD4+ subsets.

A single peripheral blood draw of about 120 mL on average was collected from each donor into heparinised tubes. A BD FACSAria II and a panel including CD45RO, CCR7, CD25, CD127, CD95 and CD27 were used to sort naive, central memory, regulatory and stem cell-like memory CD4+ T cells. Every sorted population had a purity above 95%. Right away, PBMCs were isolated by Lymphoprep density gradient centrifugation and were stained directly, with no culture step. So that batch effects would be minimized, each experiment stained and sorted samples in pairs, pairing one healthy donor with one patient. The High Capacity cDNA Reverse Transcription Kit was used to reverse transcribe all of the isolated RNA, meaning that expressed TCRB transcripts were what got sequenced. Deep immunoSEQ sequencing was performed on naive, central memory and regulatory T cell samples, with an average of about 4 million total reads per sample. After sorted cells were lysed in RLT buffer, RNA was extracted with DNase-treated RNeasy Micro or Mini kits, with the choice depending on cell number. Each cell subset was processed on its own to prevent cross-contamination, while patient and healthy donor samples were processed together. The immunoSEQ multiplex PCR was used to amplify TCRB sequences from cDNA, yielding 87-bp fragments that span the CDR3 region. Sequencing of the amplicons was performed on the Illumina HiSeq platform. Turning to the authors' computational methods: PCR bias was corrected computationally using synthetic template baselines, and reads within Hamming distance 2 were collapsed, with unmergeable singletons discarded. Reads were aligned to IMGT to assign V, D and J genes, CDR3 length, and insertions or deletions at six rearrangement sites. Within each subset, clonotype counts were normalized to the number of sorted cells before true diversity and Gini coefficients were calculated with the tcR R package. The overlap coefficient, calculated on TCRB nucleotide sequences, was used to measure repertoire sharing. Out-of-frame TCRB sequences from naive cells were analyzed to stand in for the pre-selection repertoire. This immuneACCESS table, as held by TCRdb, lists in-frame sequences with V and J called but not all clones. Of the missing ones, under half trace to an unresolved V gene in checked studies; the others have no known cause. V, J and clone size are taken as reported in that table, and D and trimming were inferred from the DNA itself. The sample records 220,000 or so clones, 55% to 70% of which are singletons. The top ten clones comprise approximately 0.05% of the sample.

CDR1 and CDR2 are read off the germline V gene as SGHAT and FQNNGV. V gives up 5 bases and J gives up 8 bases, and the segment between their germline ends measures 10 bases. Including the terminal cysteine and phenylalanine, the CDR3 comprises 12 residues. Only the CDR3 portion is preserved as DNA: 36 bases, with reading frame beginning at the first base. Input material: naive CD4+ T cells from blood. The sample's cell subset or site label is to be understood as: true naive CD4+ T cells. The receptor comes from a man aged 25 to 40 in good health. The V and J segments used are TRBV11-2 and TRBJ2-4; the D segment cannot be called with confidence. The CDR3 region reads CASSGVTYIQYF. The sequenced DNA: TGTGCCAGCAGCGGGGTGACCTACATTCAGTACTTC.